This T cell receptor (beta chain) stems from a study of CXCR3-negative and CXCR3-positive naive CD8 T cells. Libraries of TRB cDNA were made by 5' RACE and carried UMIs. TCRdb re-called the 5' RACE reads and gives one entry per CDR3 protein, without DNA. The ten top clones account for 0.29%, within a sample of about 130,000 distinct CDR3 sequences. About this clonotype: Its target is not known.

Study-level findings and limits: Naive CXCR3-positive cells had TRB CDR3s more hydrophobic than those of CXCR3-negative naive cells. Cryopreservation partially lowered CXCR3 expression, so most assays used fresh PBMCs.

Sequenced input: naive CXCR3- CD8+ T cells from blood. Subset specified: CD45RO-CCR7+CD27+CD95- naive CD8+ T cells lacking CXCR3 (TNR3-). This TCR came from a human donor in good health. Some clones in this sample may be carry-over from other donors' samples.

CDR3 residues: CASSPSGGGWNEQYF. The genes are TRBV7-9 and TRBJ2-7; checking the TCRdb D call of TRBD2 is not possible without DNA. The CDR3 totals 15 residues. CDR1 is SEHNR and CDR2 is FQNEAQ in the germline V gene (reference sequence).